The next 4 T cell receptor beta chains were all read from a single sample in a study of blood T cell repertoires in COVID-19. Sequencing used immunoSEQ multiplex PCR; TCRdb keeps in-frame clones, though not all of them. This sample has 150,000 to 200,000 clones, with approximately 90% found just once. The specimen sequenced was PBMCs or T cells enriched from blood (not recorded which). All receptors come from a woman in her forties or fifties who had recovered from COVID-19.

This CDR3 reads CASSLGRRGYEQYF. The CDR3 nucleotides are TGTGCCAGCAGCCTAGGTCGCAGGGGGTACGAGCAGTACTTC. The V call is TRBV27, the J call TRBJ2-7; TRBD1 matches at 7 bases. Germline-derived CDR1 and CDR2 are MNHEY and SMNVEV (reference sequence). This CDR3 spans 14 amino acids. Unmatched junction bases numbered 9, after V lost 6 bases and J lost 4 bases.

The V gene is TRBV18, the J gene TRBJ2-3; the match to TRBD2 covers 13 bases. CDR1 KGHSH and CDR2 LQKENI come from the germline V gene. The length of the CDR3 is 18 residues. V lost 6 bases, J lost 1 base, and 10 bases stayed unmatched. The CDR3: CASSRTSGGARGTDTQYF. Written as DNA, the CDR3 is TGTGCCAGCTCCCGCACTAGCGGGGGGGCCCGGGGCACAGATACGCAGTATTTT.

The CDR3 bases are TGTGCCAGCAGTTACCCGGGACTAGCGTGGGAGCTGTTTTTT. Translation: CASSYPGLAWELFF. V usage is TRBV6-2 or TRBV6-3 and J usage is TRBJ2-2; 10 bases are shared with TRBD2. This CDR3 region has 14 residues. The germline gives CDR1 MNHEY, CDR2 SVGEGT. Germline trimming cut 2 bases from V and 9 bases from J; bases unmatched to any gene: 3.

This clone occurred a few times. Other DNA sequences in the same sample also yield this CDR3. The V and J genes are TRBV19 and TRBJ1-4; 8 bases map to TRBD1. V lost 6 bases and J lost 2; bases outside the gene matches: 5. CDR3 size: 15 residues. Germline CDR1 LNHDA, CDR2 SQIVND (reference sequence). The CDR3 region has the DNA TGTGCCAGTAGGCTGGACAGGGCGACTAATGAAAAACTGTTTTTT. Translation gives CASRLDRATNEKLFF.